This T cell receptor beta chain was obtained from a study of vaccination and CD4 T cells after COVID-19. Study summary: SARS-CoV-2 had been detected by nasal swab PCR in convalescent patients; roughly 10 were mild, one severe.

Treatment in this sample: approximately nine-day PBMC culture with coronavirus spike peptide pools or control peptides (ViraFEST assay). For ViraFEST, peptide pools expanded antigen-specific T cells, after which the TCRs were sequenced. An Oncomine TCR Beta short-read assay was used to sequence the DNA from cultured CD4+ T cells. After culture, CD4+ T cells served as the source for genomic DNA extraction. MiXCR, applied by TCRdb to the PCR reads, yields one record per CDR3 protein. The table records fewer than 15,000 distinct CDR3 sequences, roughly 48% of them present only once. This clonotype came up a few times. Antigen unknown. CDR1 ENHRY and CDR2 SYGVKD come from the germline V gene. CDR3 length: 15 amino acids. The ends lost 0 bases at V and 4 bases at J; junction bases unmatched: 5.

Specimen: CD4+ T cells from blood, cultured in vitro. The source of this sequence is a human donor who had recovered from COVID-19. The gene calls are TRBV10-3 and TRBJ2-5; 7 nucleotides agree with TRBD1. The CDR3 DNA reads TGTGCCATCAGTGAGTCTCTTACAGGGGTAGAGACCCAGTACTTC. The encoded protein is CAISESLTGVETQYF.